This T cell receptor (beta chain) originates from a study of T cell repertoires in cytomegalovirus infection. TCRdb reprocessed the reads via MiXCR and lists one record per CDR3 protein. The sample shows hundreds of thousands of distinct CDR3 sequences, 20% to 25% of them seen only once. V dropped 6 bases and J dropped 3; count of bases not matched to a gene: 9. Germline V gives CDR1 SNHLY, CDR2 FYNNEI. The CDR3 loop spans 17 amino acids. The sequencing sample was made of CD8+ T cells from PBMCs. The TCR comes from a human donor in good health (CMV status not recorded). Some clones in this sample may be carry-over from other donors' samples. The chain employs TRBV2 and TRBJ2-7; 15 bases match TRBD2. The CDR3 DNA follows: TGTGCCAGCAGCTTCGGACTAGCGGGGGGGAATAACTACGAGCAGTACTTC. It encodes CASSFGLAGGNNYEQYF.